This T cell receptor beta chain is drawn from a study of molecular identifiers for immune sequencing clone quantification. This clonotype was picked up many times. Its antigen is still unknown. Sorting captured naive CD8 T cells as CD8+CD4-CCR7+CD45RA+. V dropped 2 bases and J dropped 3 bases, with 11 bases sitting between them. The CDR3 length is 14 residues. Looked up from germline, CDR1 is MNHEY and CDR2 is SVGEGT. TCRdb recomputed calls from the PCR reads with MiXCR, one row per CDR3 protein. The table has approximately 36,000 distinct CDR3 sequences, around a sixth seen once; the top ten hold about 6.7%. General study points: One cell's worth of spiked Jurkat TCR RNA was reportedly detectable among roughly 1 million naive cells.

The TCR comes from a human donor in good health. Some libraries in this study had Jurkat cell RNA spiked in. The chain carries TRBV6-2 or TRBV6-3 and TRBJ2-7, with unresolved D. Sequenced input: naive CD8+ T cells from blood, with Jurkat cell RNA spiked in. Subset denoted: FACS-sorted CD8+CD4-CCR7+CD45RA+ naive T cells. The DNA of the CDR3 is TGTGCCAGCAGTTACGGTGGGAAGAACTACGAGCAGTACTTC. Residues: CASSYGGKNYEQYF.